These 5 T cell receptor beta chains originate from one sample sequenced in a study of cytomegalovirus exposure and HLA in healthy donors. Use of 60 Vbeta and 13 Jbeta primers characterized the PCR. Measured with immunoSEQ multiplex PCR; TCRdb has only the in-frame clones, and not every one. Of approximately 130,000 clones in the sample, about 69% are singletons; the top ten hold 3.1%. The sequenced material came from PBMCs. The receptor set was obtained from a man under 40 in good health and CMV-seronegative.

This clone was seen a few times. This chain uses TRBV28 with TRBJ2-6, with TRBD2 matching 8 bases. CDR1 and CDR2 from the germline V gene are MDHEN and SYDVKM. The CDR3 length is 15 residues. V shed 4 bases and J 2 bases; nucleotides not matched to a gene: 1. The CDR3 sequence: CASSSLAAGANVLTF. Written as DNA, the CDR3 is TGTGCCAGCAGTTCACTAGCGGCTGGGGCCAACGTCCTGACTTTC. Full variable domain (outside the CDR3, taken from reference TRBV28 and TRBJ2-6): DVKVTQSSRYLVKRTGEKVFLECVQDMDHENMFWYRQDPGLGLRLIYFSYDVKMKEKGDIPEGYSVSREKKERFSLILESASTNQTSMYLCASSSLAAGANVLTFGAGSRLTVL.

This clone was seen only a few times. The chain is built from TRBV27 and TRBJ2-7; possible D gene TRBD1, 6 bases. V dropped 5 bases and J dropped 10 bases, with 18 bases sitting between them. The CDR3 totals 13 residues. Germline V CDR1 and CDR2: MNHEY, SMNVEV (reference sequence). The CDR3 DNA reads TGTGCCAGCAGTCAGGAACCAGGGACAAAACAGTACTTC. Protein product: CASSQEPGTKQYF.

This clone was observed a single time. One junction end does not reproduce the germline sequence, and a read error may be involved. The chain employs TRBV9 and TRBJ1-1; weak D call: TRBD1 (6 bases). The germline CDR1 and CDR2 sequences are SGDLS and YYNGEE. The CDR3 is made up of 13 amino acids. The CDR3 region has the DNA TGTGCCAGCAATAGAAGGGGGAACTCTGAAGCTTTCTTT. Translation: CASNRRGNSEAFF.

The chain combines TRBV4-2 with TRBJ2-3, with D possibly TRBD1 on 6 matching bases. Germline CDR1 reads LGHNA; CDR2 reads YNFKEQ. The V and J ends lost 1 base and 4 bases respectively, with 15 bases between them. The CDR3 runs 16 residues. The CDR3 is CASSQVQGIGADTQYF. CDR3 coding DNA: TGTGCCAGCAGCCAAGTACAGGGAATCGGTGCAGATACGCAGTATTTT.

This clone was counted once. The chain combines TRBV7-2 with TRBJ2-1; 8 nucleotides match TRBD2. CDR1 is SGHTA and CDR2 is FQGNSA in the germline V gene. Unmatched junction bases numbered 7, after V lost 4 bases and J lost 2 bases. The CDR3 contains 16 residues. The CDR3, as DNA: TGTGCCAGCAGCTCCCCTAGCGGGCAAACCTACAATGAGCAGTTCTTC. It encodes CASSSPSGQTYNEQFF. Using reference TRBV7-2 and TRBJ2-1 for the parts outside the CDR3, the full variable domain is GAGVSQSPSNKVTEKGKDVELRCDPISGHTALYWYRQSLGQGLEFLIYFQGNSAPDKSGLPSDRFSAERTGGSVSTLTIQRTQQEDSAVYLCASSSPSGQTYNEQFFGPGTRLTVL.